These 5 T cell receptor beta chains came from one sample sequenced in a study of CXCR3-negative and CXCR3-positive naive CD8 T cells. Overall study results and limits: The study found more hydrophobic TRB CDR3s in CXCR3-positive naive cells than in CXCR3-negative naive cells.

No cognate antigen is known for these TCRs. Libraries were UMI-labeled 5' RACE TRB cDNA. With the 5' RACE reads reprocessed, TCRdb shows one record per CDR3 protein and no DNA. This sample contains approximately 65,000 distinct CDR3 sequences. The sequencing input was naive CXCR3+ CD8+ T cells from blood. Specified subset: CD45RO-CCR7+CD27+CD95- naive CD8+ T cells expressing CXCR3 (TNR3+). Receptors originate from a human donor in good health. Some clones in this sample may be carry-over from other donors' samples.

The genes are TRBV29-1 and TRBJ2-3. Germline CDR1 is SQVTM and CDR2 is ANQGSEA. The CDR3 has 12 amino acids. The CDR3 is CSVVGGTDTQYF.

This clonotype counts as medium-sized (0.01 to 0.1%) by frequency. The CDR3 reads CATGLNGVNEQFF. This chain connects TRBV6-2 or TRBV6-3 to TRBJ2-1. Germline CDR1 reads MNHEY; CDR2 reads SVGEGT. The CDR3 contains 13 residues.

CDR3 residues: CASSFRQGSTDTQYF. V and J are TRBV7-2 and TRBJ2-3; with no DNA, the TCRdb D assignment of TRBD1 cannot be verified. The CDR3 totals 15 residues. The germline gives CDR1 SGHTA, CDR2 FQGNSA.

The chain is built from TRBV27 and TRBJ2-7. The length of the CDR3 is 15 residues. Germline lookup yields CDR1 MNHEY and CDR2 SMNVEV (reference sequence). The CDR3 protein is CASSLSLTTSYEQYF.

The chain carries TRBV12-5 and TRBJ1-2. Germline V gene sequence: CDR1 LGHNT, CDR2 FRNRAP. The CDR3 extends over 15 amino acids. The chain's CDR3 is CASGLVQGIPYGYTF. Based on the CDR3 plus reference TRBV12-5 and TRBJ1-2, the full variable domain is DARVTQTPRHKVTEMGQEVTMRCQPILGHNTVFWYRQTMMQGLELLAYFRNRAPLDDSGMPKDRFSAEMPDATLATLKIQPSEPRDSAVYFCASGLVQGIPYGYTFGSGTRLTVV.